These 8 T cell receptor beta chains were sequenced from one sample in a study of cytomegalovirus exposure and HLA in healthy donors. This table comes from immunoSEQ multiplex PCR, and its TCRdb copy is limited to in-frame clones, with some not included. Among 110,000 or so clones listed, approximately 96% were seen once. Sequenced input: PBMCs. The source is a woman aged 18 to 35 in good health and CMV-seronegative.

The chain employs TRBV7-9 and TRBJ1-3; 9 nucleotides agree with TRBD1. Per germline, CDR1 SEHNR and CDR2 FQNEAQ (reference sequence). V lost 6 bases to trimming and J lost 0 bases; unmatched junction nucleotides: 6. The length of the CDR3 is 16 residues. CDR3 sequence reads: CASRAGTGSSGNTIYF. For the CDR3, the DNA is TGTGCCAGCAGGGCCGGGACAGGGTCCTCTGGAAACACCATATATTTT. The full variable domain, with the rest looked up from reference TRBV7-9 and TRBJ1-3, is DTGVSQNPRHKITKRGQNVTFRCDPISEHNRLYWYRQTLGQGPEFLTYFQNEAQLEKSRLLSDRFSAERPKGSFSTLEIQRTEQGDSAMYLCASRAGTGSSGNTIYFGEGSWLTVV.

V is TRBV5-4 and J is TRBJ1-2; possible D gene TRBD1, 5 bases. With 1 base removed from V and 4 bases from J, the gap between germline ends came to 14 bases. This CDR3 has 15 amino acids. Germline CDR1 SGHNT, CDR2 YYREEE (reference sequence). CDR3 nucleotide sequence: TGTGCCAGCAGCTTGCTTGATCGGGGGACCTATGGCTACACCTTC. Translation gives CASSLLDRGTYGYTF. The complete variable domain, with remaining parts taken from reference TRBV5-4 and TRBJ1-2, reads ETGVTQSPTHLIKTRGQQVTLRCSSQSGHNTVSWYQQALGQGPQFIFQYYREEENGRGNFPPRFSGLQFPNYSSELNVNALELDDSALYLCASSLLDRGTYGYTFGSGTRLTVV.

This clone was recorded only once. The gene calls are TRBV6-1 and TRBJ2-7; TRBD1 aligns across 10 bases. CDR3 length equals 16 residues. V shed 3 bases and J 4 bases; nucleotides not matched to a gene: 9. CDR1 MNHNS and CDR2 SASEGT come from the germline V gene. CDR3 protein: CASSEFPDRGLYEQYF. CDR3 bases: TGTGCCAGCAGTGAGTTCCCCGACAGGGGGCTGTACGAGCAGTACTTC.

The rearrangement joins TRBV4-2 to TRBJ2-2, with 11 bases aligning to TRBD2. This CDR3 comprises 18 residues. V trimming: 1 base; J trimming: 5 bases; junction bases outside the gene matches: 9. Germline lookup yields CDR1 LGHNA and CDR2 YNFKEQ. CDR3 region: CASSQVPSGGRWTGELFF. The DNA of the CDR3 is TGTGCCAGCAGCCAAGTTCCTAGCGGGGGGCGTTGGACCGGGGAGCTGTTTTTT.

The V call is TRBV5-4, the J call TRBJ2-7; tentatively, D is TRBD2 (5 bases). Per the germline V gene, CDR1 is SGHNT and CDR2 is YYREEE (reference sequence). The CDR3 extends over 13 amino acids. V was trimmed by 4 bases and J by 2 bases, leaving 10 bases between them. The DNA of the CDR3 is TGTGCCAGCAGCCCCCCCGGGGCCTACGAGCAGTACTTC. Residues: CASSPPGAYEQYF.

The CDR3 sequence is CASSGMSGTEAFF. CDR3 DNA sequence: TGTGCCAGCTCAGGGATGTCGGGCACTGAAGCTTTCTTT. This chain uses TRBV7-2 with TRBJ1-1, with a possible D match to TRBD1 (5 bases). The CDR3 is 13 residues long. V lost 8 bases and J 4 bases, leaving 14 bases between the germline ends. The V gene's germline CDR1 is SGHTA and CDR2 FQGNSA. The full variable domain, rest sourced from reference TRBV7-2 and TRBJ1-1, is GAGVSQSPSNKVTEKGKDVELRCDPISGHTALYWYRQSLGQGLEFLIYFQGNSAPDKSGLPSDRFSAERTGGSVSTLTIQRTQQEDSAVYLCASSGMSGTEAFFGQGTRLTVV.

A few counts support this clone. CDR3 residues: CASSPGKPNTGELFF. The CDR3 DNA reads as TGTGCCAGCTCACCGGGCAAACCGAACACCGGGGAGCTGTTTTTT. The rearrangement uses TRBV18 and TRBJ2-2; D ambiguous. This CDR3 comprises 15 residues. Germline CDR1 KGHSH, CDR2 LQKENI. V was clipped by 3 bases and J by 0 bases, with 8 bases between them.

With regard to this clone: One junction end disagrees with the germline gene, perhaps due to a read error. The chain employs TRBV18 and TRBJ2-5, with D tentatively TRBD1 (6 bases). This CDR3 has 11 amino acids. CDR1 and CDR2 (germline): KGHSH, LQKENI. CDR3 amino acids: CPGAEKETQYF. The CDR3 DNA reads as TGCCCAGGGGCAGAAAAAGAGACCCAGTACTTC.